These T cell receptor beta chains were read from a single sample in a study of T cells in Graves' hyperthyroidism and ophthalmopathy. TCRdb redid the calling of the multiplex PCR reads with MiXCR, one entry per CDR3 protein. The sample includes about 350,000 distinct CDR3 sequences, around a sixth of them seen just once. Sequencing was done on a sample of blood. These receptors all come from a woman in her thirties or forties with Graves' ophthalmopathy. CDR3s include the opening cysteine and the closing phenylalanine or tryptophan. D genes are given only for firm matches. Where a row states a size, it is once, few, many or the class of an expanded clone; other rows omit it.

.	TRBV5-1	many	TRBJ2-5	CASSLVVGLETQYF	TGCGCCAGCAGCTTGGTCGTGGGATTAGAGACCCAGTACTTC
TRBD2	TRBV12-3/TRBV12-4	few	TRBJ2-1	CASRHPGLAYNEQFF	TGTGCCAGCAGACATCCGGGACTAGCGTACAATGAGCAGTTCTTC
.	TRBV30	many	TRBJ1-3	CAWTSFSGNTIYF	TGTGCCTGGACCTCCTTCTCTGGAAACACCATATATTTT
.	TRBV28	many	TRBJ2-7	CASFRGQGIYEQYF	TGTGCCAGCTTCCGGGGGCAGGGAATCTACGAGCAGTACTTC
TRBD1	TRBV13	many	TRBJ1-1	CASSLQGETEAFF	TGTGCCAGCAGCTTGCAGGGGGAGACTGAAGCTTTCTTT
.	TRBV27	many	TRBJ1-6	CASRPTRNVAGYNSPLHF	TGTGCCAGCAGACCTACTCGCAATGTAGCAGGTTATAATTCACCCCTCCACTTT
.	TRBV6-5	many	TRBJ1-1	CASSYSLNTEAFF	TGTGCCAGCAGTTATTCCCTGAACACTGAAGCTTTCTTT
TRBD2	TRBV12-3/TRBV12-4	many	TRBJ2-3	CASSPSREGNTQYF	TGTGCCAGCAGCCCCTCGCGGGAGGGGAATACGCAGTATTTT
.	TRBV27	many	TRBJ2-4	CASSSSGLQGAKNIQYF	TGTGCCAGCAGTTCAAGCGGCCTTCAAGGGGCCAAAAACATTCAGTACTTC
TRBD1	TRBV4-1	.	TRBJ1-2	CASGQESGQGRGYTF	TGCGCCAGCGGCCAAGAATCGGGACAGGGGAGAGGCTACACCTTC
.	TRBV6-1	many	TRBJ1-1	CASSVSTGHTEAFF	TGTGCCAGCAGTGTTTCGACAGGCCACACTGAAGCTTTCTTT
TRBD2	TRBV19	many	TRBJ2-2	CASSIKGLAGIGELFF	TGTGCCAGTAGTATAAAGGGACTAGCCGGGATCGGGGAGCTGTTTTTT
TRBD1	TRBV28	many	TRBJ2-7	CASSPRSGTGGMDYGQYF	TGTGCCAGCAGTCCCAGGTCCGGGACAGGGGGAATGGACTACGGGCAGTACTTC
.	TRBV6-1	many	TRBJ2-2	CASSSSRGWTGELFF	TGTGCCAGCAGCAGCTCCCGTGGATGGACCGGGGAGCTGTTTTTT
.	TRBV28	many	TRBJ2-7	CASIFRGSYEQYF	TGTGCCAGCATTTTTAGAGGGTCCTACGAGCAGTACTTC
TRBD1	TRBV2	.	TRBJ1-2	CASSLEGTGVNPLYGYTF	TGTGCCAGCAGTTTAGAAGGGACAGGGGTAAACCCTCTCTATGGCTACACCTTC
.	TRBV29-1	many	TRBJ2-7	CSVVTDGAYEQYF	TGCAGCGTGGTGACGGATGGAGCCTACGAGCAGTACTTC
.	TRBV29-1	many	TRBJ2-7	CSARVAGPYEQYF	TGCAGCGCCAGAGTGGCAGGGCCCTACGAGCAGTACTTC
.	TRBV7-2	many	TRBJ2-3	CASSQPGQWADTQYF	TGTGCCAGCAGCCAACCGGGACAATGGGCAGATACGCAGTATTTT
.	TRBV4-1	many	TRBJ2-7	CASSQDRLSYEQYF	TGCGCCAGCAGCCAAGATAGACTGTCCTACGAGCAGTACTTC
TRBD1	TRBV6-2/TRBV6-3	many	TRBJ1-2	CASSRTGESHGYTF	TGTGCCAGCAGTAGGACAGGGGAGAGTCATGGCTACACCTTC
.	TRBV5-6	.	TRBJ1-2	CASSFPPVEDGSSF	TGTGCCAGCAGCTTTCCCCCTGTCGAGGACGGCTCGTCCTTC
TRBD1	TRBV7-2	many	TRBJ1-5	CASSSGQSNQPQHF	TGTGCCAGCAGCTCGGGACAGAGCAATCAGCCCCAGCATTTT
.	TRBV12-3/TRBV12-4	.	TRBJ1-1	CASSGRTKAFF	TGTGCCAGCAGTGGACGGACTAAAGCTTTCTTT
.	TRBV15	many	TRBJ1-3	CATSRDARSGNTIYF	TGTGCCACCAGCAGAGATGCAAGGTCGGGAAACACCATATATTTT
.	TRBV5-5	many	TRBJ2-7	CASSLTGELSYEQYF	TGTGCCAGCAGCTTGACGGGGGAGCTCTCCTACGAGCAGTACTTC
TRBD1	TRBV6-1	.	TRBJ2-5	CASSARGTGGSETQYF	TGTGCCAGCAGTGCTCGGGGGACAGGGGGAAGTGAGACCCAGTACTTC
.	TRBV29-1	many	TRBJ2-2	CSVEPIQGRSTGELFF	TGCAGCGTTGAACCAATACAGGGACGTAGCACCGGGGAGCTGTTTTTT
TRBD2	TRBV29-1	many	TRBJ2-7	CSVEGLAGAPYEQYF	TGCAGCGTTGAGGGACTAGCGGGAGCCCCATACGAGCAGTACTTC
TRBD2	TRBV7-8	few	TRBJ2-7	CASSLFSGTYEQYF	TGTGCCAGCAGCTTATTCAGCGGGACCTACGAGCAGTACTTC
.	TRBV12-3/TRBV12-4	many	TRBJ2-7	CAGSSGGGGEQYF	TGTGCCGGCAGTTCAGGGGGCGGGGGTGAGCAGTACTTC
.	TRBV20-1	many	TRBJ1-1	CSAGRTVNTEAFF	TGCAGTGCTGGAAGAACAGTCAACACTGAAGCTTTCTTT
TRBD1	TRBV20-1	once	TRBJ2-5	CSARVLGQQETQYF	TGCAGTGCTAGAGTGCTGGGACAGCAAGAGACCCAGTACTTC
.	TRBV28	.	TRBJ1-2	CASTSPGLGLSNYGYTF	TGTGCCAGCACTTCCCCGGGACTTGGGCTTTCCAACTATGGCTACACCTTC
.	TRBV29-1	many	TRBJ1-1	CSATDRLNTEAFF	TGCAGCGCCACGGACAGACTGAACACTGAAGCTTTCTTT
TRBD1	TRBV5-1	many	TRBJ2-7	CASSLRTGAYEQYF	TGCGCCAGCAGCTTGAGGACAGGTGCCTACGAGCAGTACTTC
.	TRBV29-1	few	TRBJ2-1	CSAPGSSYNEQFF	TGCAGCGCCCCGGGATCCAGCTACAATGAGCAGTTCTTC
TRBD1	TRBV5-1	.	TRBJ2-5	CASSSAWVGTGKETQYF	TGCGCCAGCAGCTCCGCCTGGGTCGGGACAGGGAAAGAGACCCAGTACTTC
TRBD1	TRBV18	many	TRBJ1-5	CASSPSTGAKNQPQHF	TGTGCCAGCTCACCCTCAACAGGGGCGAAGAATCAGCCCCAGCATTTT
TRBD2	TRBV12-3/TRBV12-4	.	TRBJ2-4	CASSPGTSGGGAKNIQYF	TGTGCCAGCAGCCCCGGGACTAGCGGGGGGGGAGCCAAAAACATTCAGTACTTC
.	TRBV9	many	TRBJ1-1	CASSVGLRNTEAFF	TGTGCCAGCAGCGTAGGACTCCGGAACACTGAAGCTTTCTTT
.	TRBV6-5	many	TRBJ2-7	CATLVRASYEQYF	TGTGCCACCTTGGTCAGGGCCTCCTACGAGCAGTACTTC
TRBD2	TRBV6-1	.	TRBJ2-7	CASSEQAGDSDEQYF	TGTGCCAGCAGTGAACAAGCGGGAGATTCGGACGAGCAGTACTTC
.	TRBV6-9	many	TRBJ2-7	CASPVLARYEQYF	TGTGCTAGTCCGGTTCTAGCTCGCTACGAGCAGTACTTC
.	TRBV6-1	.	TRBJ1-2	CASSAYRAHNYGYTF	TGTGCCAGCAGTGCTTACAGAGCCCATAACTATGGCTACACCTTC
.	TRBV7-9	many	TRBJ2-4	CASSHPPGNIQYF	TGTGCCAGCAGCCACCCCCCGGGAAACATTCAGTACTTC
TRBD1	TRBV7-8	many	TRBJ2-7	CASSDGTVYEQYF	TGTGCCAGCAGCGATGGGACAGTTTACGAGCAGTACTTC
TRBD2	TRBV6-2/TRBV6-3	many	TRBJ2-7	CASRYVMSAGELSDEQYF	TGTGCCAGCAGATACGTGATGTCAGCGGGAGAGTTATCCGACGAGCAGTACTTC
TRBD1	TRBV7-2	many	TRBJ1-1	CASSGTGLSEAFF	TGTGCCAGCAGTGGGACAGGGCTCTCTGAAGCTTTCTTT
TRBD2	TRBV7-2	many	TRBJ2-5	CASRTGLAGGFQETQYF	TGTGCCAGCAGAACGGGACTAGCGGGAGGGTTTCAAGAGACCCAGTACTTC
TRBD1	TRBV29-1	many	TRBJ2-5	CSVGGQGGETQYF	TGCAGCGTTGGAGGACAGGGAGGAGAGACCCAGTACTTC
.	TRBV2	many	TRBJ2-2	CASSRSGTSAGELFF	TGTGCCAGCAGCCGCTCCGGGACATCCGCCGGGGAGCTGTTTTTT
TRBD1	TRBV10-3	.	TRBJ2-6	CAISGAQGAAHSGANVLTF	TGTGCCATCAGTGGGGCGCAGGGGGCGGCCCACTCTGGGGCCAACGTCCTGACTTTC
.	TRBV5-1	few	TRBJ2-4	CASSLAGLAVAKNIQYF	TGCGCCAGCAGCTTGGCTGGGTTAGCGGTAGCCAAAAACATTCAGTACTTC